Listed below are T cell receptor beta chains from one sample, sequenced in a study of siplizumab effects on memory and regulatory T cells. Produced via immunoSEQ multiplex PCR; TCRdb's table is partial and in-frame only. The sample has some 100,000 clones; around 92% are singletons. Specimen: CD4+ T cells sorted from blood. Every receptor here comes from a human donor in good health. Some clones in this sample may be carry-over from other donors' samples. CDR3s include the opening cysteine and the closing phenylalanine or tryptophan. The D gene is left open where the match is weak.

v_gene: TRBV6-5; len: 15; d_gene: TRBD1; j_gene: TRBJ1-4; CDR3aa: CASSYSGQVNEKLFF; CDR3nt: TGTGCCAGCAGTTACTCGGGACAGGTTAATGAAAAACTGTTTTTT
v_gene: TRBV18; len: 19; d_gene: TRBD2; j_gene: TRBJ2-4; CDR3aa: CASSPEVVAGGLAKNIQYF; CDR3nt: TGTGCCAGCTCACCGGAAGTTGTTGCGGGAGGACTAGCCAAAAACATTCAGTACTTC
v_gene: TRBV5-5; len: 12; d_gene: NA; j_gene: TRBJ2-3; CDR3aa: CASSLDGGVQYF; CDR3nt: TGTGCCAGCAGCTTGGACGGGGGTGTGCAGTATTTT
v_gene: TRBV18; len: 16; d_gene: NA; j_gene: TRBJ1-5; CDR3aa: CASSQSVTGMDQPQHF; CDR3nt: TGTGCCAGCTCACAATCCGTCACAGGGATGGATCAGCCCCAGCATTTT
v_gene: TRBV11-3; len: 15; d_gene: TRBD2; j_gene: TRBJ2-2; CDR3aa: CASSLSGRDTGELFF; CDR3nt: TGTGCCAGCAGCTTAAGCGGGAGGGACACCGGGGAGCTGTTTTTT
v_gene: TRBV19; len: 16; d_gene: TRBD2; j_gene: TRBJ2-3; CDR3aa: CASSIAAGGPWDTQYF; CDR3nt: TGTGCCAGTAGTATAGCCGCGGGAGGGCCCTGGGATACGCAGTATTTT
v_gene: TRBV19; len: 15; d_gene: NA; j_gene: TRBJ2-5; CDR3aa: CASSTPGRPEETQYF; CDR3nt: TGTGCCAGTAGTACGCCGGGACGGCCCGAAGAGACCCAGTACTTC
v_gene: TRBV19; len: 15; d_gene: NA; j_gene: TRBJ2-3; CDR3aa: CASSTRPHSTDTQYF; CDR3nt: TGTGCCAGTAGTACTCGACCGCATTCCACAGATACGCAGTATTTT
v_gene: TRBV14; len: 13; d_gene: NA; j_gene: TRBJ1-1; CDR3aa: CASSQKGIGVAFF; CDR3nt: TGTGCCAGCAGCCAAAAGGGAATTGGCGTAGCTTTCTTT
v_gene: TRBV9; len: 15; d_gene: TRBD1; j_gene: TRBJ1-3; CDR3aa: CASSAGQGAGNTIYF; CDR3nt: TGTGCCAGCAGCGCGGGACAGGGTGCCGGAAACACCATATATTTT
v_gene: TRBV11-1; len: 13; d_gene: NA; j_gene: TRBJ2-2; CDR3aa: CASSLRATGELFF; CDR3nt: TGTGCCAGCAGCTTAAGGGCGACCGGGGAGCTGTTTTTT